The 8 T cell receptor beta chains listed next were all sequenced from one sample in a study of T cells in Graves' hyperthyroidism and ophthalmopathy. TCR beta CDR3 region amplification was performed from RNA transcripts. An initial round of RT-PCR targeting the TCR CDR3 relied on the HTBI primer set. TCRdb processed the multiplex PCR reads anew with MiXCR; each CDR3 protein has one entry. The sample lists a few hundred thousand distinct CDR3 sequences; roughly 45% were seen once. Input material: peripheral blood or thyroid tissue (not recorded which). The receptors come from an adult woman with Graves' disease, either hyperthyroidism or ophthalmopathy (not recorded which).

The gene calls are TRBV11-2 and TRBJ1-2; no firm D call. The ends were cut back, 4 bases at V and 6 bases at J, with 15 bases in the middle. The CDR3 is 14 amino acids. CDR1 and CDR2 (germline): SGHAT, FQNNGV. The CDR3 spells CASSSSSGFHGYTF. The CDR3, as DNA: TGTGCCAGCAGCTCATCCAGCGGGTTTCATGGCTACACCTTC.

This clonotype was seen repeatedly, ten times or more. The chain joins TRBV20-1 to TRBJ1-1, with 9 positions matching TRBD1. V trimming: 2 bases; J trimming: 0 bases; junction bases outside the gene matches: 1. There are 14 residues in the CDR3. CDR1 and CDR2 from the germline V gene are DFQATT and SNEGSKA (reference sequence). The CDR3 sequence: CSARTGGLNTEAFF. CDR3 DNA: TGCAGTGCTAGAACAGGGGGCTTGAACACTGAAGCTTTCTTT.

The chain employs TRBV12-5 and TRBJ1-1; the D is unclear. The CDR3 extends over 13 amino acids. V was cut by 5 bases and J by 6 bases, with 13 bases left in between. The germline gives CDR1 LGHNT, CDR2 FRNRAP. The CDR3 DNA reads TGTGCTAGTGGTCTCAACAGCGCCGCTGAAGCTTTCTTT. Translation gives CASGLNSAAEAFF.

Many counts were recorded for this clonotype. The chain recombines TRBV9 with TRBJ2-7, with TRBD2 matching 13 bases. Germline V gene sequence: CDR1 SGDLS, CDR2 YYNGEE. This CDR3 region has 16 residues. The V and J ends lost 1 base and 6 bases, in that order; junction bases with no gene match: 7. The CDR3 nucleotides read TGTGCCAGCAGCGTACACGGACTAGCGGGAGATCGCGAGCAGTACTTC. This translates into CASSVHGLAGDREQYF.

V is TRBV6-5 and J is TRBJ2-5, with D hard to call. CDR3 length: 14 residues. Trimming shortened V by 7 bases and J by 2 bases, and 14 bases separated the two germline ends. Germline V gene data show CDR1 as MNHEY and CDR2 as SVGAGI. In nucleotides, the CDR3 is TGTGCCAGCACCCAATCAAGGGTTCAAGAGACCCAGTACTTC. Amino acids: CASTQSRVQETQYF.

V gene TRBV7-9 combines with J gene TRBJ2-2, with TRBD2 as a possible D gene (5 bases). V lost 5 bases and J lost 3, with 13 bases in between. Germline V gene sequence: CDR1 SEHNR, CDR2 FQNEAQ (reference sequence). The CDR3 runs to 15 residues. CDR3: CASSRPGFDTGELFF. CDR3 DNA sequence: TGTGCCAGCAGCCGCCCGGGGTTCGACACCGGGGAGCTGTTTTTT.

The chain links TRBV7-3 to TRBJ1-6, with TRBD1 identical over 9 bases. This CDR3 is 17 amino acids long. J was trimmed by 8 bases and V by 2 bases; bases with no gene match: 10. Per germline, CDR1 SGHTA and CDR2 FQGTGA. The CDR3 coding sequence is TGTGCCAGCAGCTTACCCGCGCCGGGACAGGGAGATTCACCCCTCCACTTT. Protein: CASSLPAPGQGDSPLHF.

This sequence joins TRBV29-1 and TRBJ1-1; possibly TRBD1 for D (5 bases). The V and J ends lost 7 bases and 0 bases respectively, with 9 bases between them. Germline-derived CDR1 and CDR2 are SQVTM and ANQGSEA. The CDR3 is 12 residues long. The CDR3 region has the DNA TGCAGCGGGGGACGGATGAACACTGAAGCTTTCTTT. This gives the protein CSGGRMNTEAFF.